What follows is one T cell receptor beta chain and its context. Its antigen is unidentified. The data stem from a study of cytomegalovirus exposure and HLA in healthy donors. Study results and caveats: A later analysis found most CMV-associated TCR beta chains apparently HLA-restricted. CMV serostatus alone was available as immune exposure information. Many donors shared some public TCRs, even though most TCR sequences were rare.

The CDR3 totals 13 residues. Germline CDR1 SGHTA, CDR2 FQGNSA. V was clipped by 5 bases and J by 3 bases; unmatched bases: 3. The PCR made use of 60 Vbeta and 13 Jbeta primers. TCRdb's table, derived via immunoSEQ multiplex PCR, lists solely in-frame clones and lacks some. Counted here are 150,000 or so clones, approximately 85% occurring once; the ten biggest clones make up roughly 10%. The V call is TRBV7-2, the J call TRBJ1-2, with TRBD1 identical over 7 bases. This clonotype was sampled from a man younger than 35 in good health and CMV-seropositive. The sequenced sample consisted of PBMCs. Written as DNA, the CDR3 is TGTGCCAGCAGCCCTACAGGGGACTATGGCTACACCTTC. It translates to CASSPTGDYGYTF.